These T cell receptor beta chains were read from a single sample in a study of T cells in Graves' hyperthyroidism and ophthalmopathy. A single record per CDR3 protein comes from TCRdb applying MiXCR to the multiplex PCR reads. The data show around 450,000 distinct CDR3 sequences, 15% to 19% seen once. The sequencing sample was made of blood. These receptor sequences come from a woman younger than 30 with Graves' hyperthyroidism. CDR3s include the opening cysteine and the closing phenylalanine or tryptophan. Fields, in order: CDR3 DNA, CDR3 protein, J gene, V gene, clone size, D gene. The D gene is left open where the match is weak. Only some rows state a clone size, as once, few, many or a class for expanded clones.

CDR3nt: TGTGCCAGCCAAAGGGGACAGGGGGCTTACGAGCAGTACTTC
CDR3aa: CASQRGQGAYEQYF
j_gene: TRBJ2-7
v_gene: TRBV6-1
abundance: many
d_gene: TRBD1

CDR3nt: TGTGCCAGCAGCGTAGAGCCAGCGGACAATGAGCAGTTCTTC
CDR3aa: CASSVEPADNEQFF
j_gene: TRBJ2-1
v_gene: TRBV9
abundance: -
d_gene: -

CDR3nt: TGTGCCAGCTCACACTTACGGGACAGGAAGAACACTGAAGCTTTCTTT
CDR3aa: CASSHLRDRKNTEAFF
j_gene: TRBJ1-1
v_gene: TRBV18
abundance: many
d_gene: TRBD1

CDR3nt: TGTGCCAGCAGTGAAAGAGGCTACGAGCAGTACTTC
CDR3aa: CASSERGYEQYF
j_gene: TRBJ2-7
v_gene: TRBV2
abundance: many
d_gene: -

CDR3nt: TGTGCCAGCATCTCTAGGGTCGGGAAGCAAGAGACCCAGTACTTC
CDR3aa: CASISRVGKQETQYF
j_gene: TRBJ2-5
v_gene: TRBV7-8
abundance: many
d_gene: -

CDR3nt: TGTGCCAGCAGTTTATCGTGGGCGAGCTCCTATAATTCACCCCTCCACTTT
CDR3aa: CASSLSWASSYNSPLHF
j_gene: TRBJ1-6
v_gene: TRBV27
abundance: many
d_gene: -

CDR3nt: TGTGCCAGCAGTCAGAGATCCATCGCGTACGAGCAGTACTTC
CDR3aa: CASSQRSIAYEQYF
j_gene: TRBJ2-7
v_gene: TRBV27
abundance: many
d_gene: -

CDR3nt: TGTGCCAGCAGTCCCCTCGGCCCCCCCCGGGGCTACACCTTC
CDR3aa: CASSPLGPPRGYTF
j_gene: TRBJ1-2
v_gene: TRBV28
abundance: few
d_gene: -

CDR3nt: TGTGCCAGCAGCAGAGGGGGGGCCGCCTACGAGCAGTACTTC
CDR3aa: CASSRGGAAYEQYF
j_gene: TRBJ2-7
v_gene: TRBV9
abundance: few
d_gene: -

CDR3nt: TGTGCCAGCAGTTACGTAGCGGGGGGTCCCACAGATACGCAGTATTTT
CDR3aa: CASSYVAGGPTDTQYF
j_gene: TRBJ2-3
v_gene: TRBV6-6
abundance: -
d_gene: TRBD2

CDR3nt: TGTGCCAGCAGTGGGACCCGGTCCTACAATGAGCAGTTCTTC
CDR3aa: CASSGTRSYNEQFF
j_gene: TRBJ2-1
v_gene: TRBV12-3/TRBV12-4
abundance: many
d_gene: -

CDR3nt: TGTGCCAGCAGTGAAGTTACTAGCGGGAGTGGTACAGATACGCAGTATTTT
CDR3aa: CASSEVTSGSGTDTQYF
j_gene: TRBJ2-3
v_gene: TRBV2
abundance: -
d_gene: TRBD2

CDR3nt: TGTGCCATCAAGGGACAGGGGAATGAAAAACTGTTTTTT
CDR3aa: CAIKGQGNEKLFF
j_gene: TRBJ1-4
v_gene: TRBV10-3
abundance: many
d_gene: TRBD1

CDR3nt: TGCAGTGCTAGCTCCGGGACAGGGCTTGGAGATACGCAGTATTTT
CDR3aa: CSASSGTGLGDTQYF
j_gene: TRBJ2-3
v_gene: TRBV20-1
abundance: many
d_gene: TRBD1

CDR3nt: TGTGCCAGCAGTTTGGGGGAGGGGTTGCACTATGGCTACACCTTC
CDR3aa: CASSLGEGLHYGYTF
j_gene: TRBJ1-2
v_gene: TRBV27
abundance: many
d_gene: -

CDR3nt: TGTGCCAGCAGCGGTGGACAGTCGAATGAAAAACTGTTTTTT
CDR3aa: CASSGGQSNEKLFF
j_gene: TRBJ1-4
v_gene: TRBV5-5
abundance: many
d_gene: -

CDR3nt: TGTGCCACCACCCTGTCAGGGAACACTGAAGCTTTCTTT
CDR3aa: CATTLSGNTEAFF
j_gene: TRBJ1-1
v_gene: TRBV2
abundance: many
d_gene: -

CDR3nt: TGTGCCAGCAGCTTAGGCCCCAGGGAAGAGACCCAGTACTTC
CDR3aa: CASSLGPREETQYF
j_gene: TRBJ2-5
v_gene: TRBV7-2
abundance: many
d_gene: -

CDR3nt: TGCAGCGTTGGACAGGGCTCCGGCAATCAGCCCCAGCATTTT
CDR3aa: CSVGQGSGNQPQHF
j_gene: TRBJ1-5
v_gene: TRBV29-1
abundance: many
d_gene: TRBD1

CDR3nt: TGTGCCAGCAGTAAACTCCAGACAGGGGCGGTCTATGGCTACACCTTC
CDR3aa: CASSKLQTGAVYGYTF
j_gene: TRBJ1-2
v_gene: TRBV6-1
abundance: many
d_gene: TRBD1

CDR3nt: TGTGCCAGCAGCCCCGTCTCCTCCTATAATTCACCCCTCCACTTT
CDR3aa: CASSPVSSYNSPLHF
j_gene: TRBJ1-6
v_gene: TRBV27
abundance: few
d_gene: -

CDR3nt: TGCAGTGCTATCCGACAGGGCCAAGAGACCCAGTACTTC
CDR3aa: CSAIRQGQETQYF
j_gene: TRBJ2-5
v_gene: TRBV20-1
abundance: many
d_gene: TRBD1

CDR3nt: TGCAGCGTTGTTCGGGGGACAGGACAGCCCCAGCATTTT
CDR3aa: CSVVRGTGQPQHF
j_gene: TRBJ1-5
v_gene: TRBV29-1
abundance: few
d_gene: TRBD1

CDR3nt: TGTGCCAGTAGACCCGTCGGGACAGGGGTTGGTGAGCAGTTCTTC
CDR3aa: CASRPVGTGVGEQFF
j_gene: TRBJ2-1
v_gene: TRBV19
abundance: few
d_gene: TRBD1

CDR3nt: TGCAGTGCTAGTGGCCACTCGTCCTACGAGCAGTACTTC
CDR3aa: CSASGHSSYEQYF
j_gene: TRBJ2-7
v_gene: TRBV20-1
abundance: many
d_gene: -

CDR3nt: TGCGCCAGCAGCTTGGTTGGGACAGGGGTTTTTAGTGAGCAGTTCTTC
CDR3aa: CASSLVGTGVFSEQFF
j_gene: TRBJ2-1
v_gene: TRBV5-1
abundance: many
d_gene: TRBD1

CDR3nt: TGTGCCAGTAGTAAGGAGTGGATGGGAGGAAGCACTGAAGCTTTCTTT
CDR3aa: CASSKEWMGGSTEAFF
j_gene: TRBJ1-1
v_gene: TRBV19
abundance: -
d_gene: -

CDR3nt: TGCAGTGCTAGCCTACTAGACGGGACCCAGTACTTC
CDR3aa: CSASLLDGTQYF
j_gene: TRBJ2-5
v_gene: TRBV20-1
abundance: few
d_gene: -

CDR3nt: TGTGCCACCAGTGATCCGACCGGGACAGGTTTCACTGAAGCTTTCTTT
CDR3aa: CATSDPTGTGFTEAFF
j_gene: TRBJ1-1
v_gene: TRBV24-1
abundance: many
d_gene: TRBD1

CDR3nt: TGTGCCAGCAGTGAAAAGGGCTACAATCAGCCCCAGCATTTT
CDR3aa: CASSEKGYNQPQHF
j_gene: TRBJ1-5
v_gene: TRBV2
abundance: -
d_gene: -

CDR3nt: TGTGCCAGCAGCTTGGGGGGACAGGACTCCTACGAGCAGTACTTC
CDR3aa: CASSLGGQDSYEQYF
j_gene: TRBJ2-7
v_gene: TRBV11-2
abundance: many
d_gene: TRBD1

CDR3nt: TGTGCCATCGGGACGACAGGGAAGGTAGAAAAACTGTTTTTT
CDR3aa: CAIGTTGKVEKLFF
j_gene: TRBJ1-4
v_gene: TRBV10-3
abundance: many
d_gene: TRBD1

CDR3nt: TGTGCCAGCAGCTCCCGGGGACAGGTGGTCGATGAGCAGTTCTTC
CDR3aa: CASSSRGQVVDEQFF
j_gene: TRBJ2-1
v_gene: TRBV7-6
abundance: many
d_gene: TRBD1

CDR3nt: TGCAGTGCTAGAGATGTCCGAGGGACACTGGATTATGGCTACACCTTC
CDR3aa: CSARDVRGTLDYGYTF
j_gene: TRBJ1-2
v_gene: TRBV20-1
abundance: -
d_gene: -

CDR3nt: TGTGCCAGCAGCCCGCAGCCATTTAGCTCCTACAATGAGCAGTTCTTC
CDR3aa: CASSPQPFSSYNEQFF
j_gene: TRBJ2-1
v_gene: TRBV7-9
abundance: many
d_gene: -

CDR3nt: TGTGCCAGCAGCCCCGACGGAGTCGGGCGGCCCCAGCATTTT
CDR3aa: CASSPDGVGRPQHF
j_gene: TRBJ1-5
v_gene: TRBV7-9
abundance: -
d_gene: -

CDR3nt: TGCAGTGCTAGAATGGAGAGCGGGAGGGCCAATGAGCAGTTCTTC
CDR3aa: CSARMESGRANEQFF
j_gene: TRBJ2-1
v_gene: TRBV20-1
abundance: many
d_gene: TRBD2

CDR3nt: TGTGCCAGTTCGTTATCGGGAGAGCAGTACTTC
CDR3aa: CASSLSGEQYF
j_gene: TRBJ2-7
v_gene: TRBV12-3/TRBV12-4
abundance: -
d_gene: -

CDR3nt: TGTGCCAGCAGTGCACTGCCGGGACAGGGGCATGGCTACACCTTC
CDR3aa: CASSALPGQGHGYTF
j_gene: TRBJ1-2
v_gene: TRBV27
abundance: many
d_gene: TRBD1

CDR3nt: TGTGCCAGCAGCTTAGCGTCGGAAAGTTTTAATGAGCAGTTCTTC
CDR3aa: CASSLASESFNEQFF
j_gene: TRBJ2-1
v_gene: TRBV7-2
abundance: few
d_gene: -

CDR3nt: TGTGCTAGTGGTTCCGGGCGCACAGATACGCAGTATTTT
CDR3aa: CASGSGRTDTQYF
j_gene: TRBJ2-3
v_gene: TRBV12-5
abundance: many
d_gene: -

CDR3nt: TGCAGTGCTAGTAGTAGGTTTACCTACGAGCAGTACTTC
CDR3aa: CSASSRFTYEQYF
j_gene: TRBJ2-7
v_gene: TRBV20-1
abundance: many
d_gene: -